Each of the 4 T cell receptor beta chains below was sequenced from the same sample in a study of cytomegalovirus exposure and HLA in healthy donors (dated by TCRdb to about 2017). Libraries were prepared through the immunoSEQ multiplex PCR assay. The multiplex PCR relied on a mix of 60 forward primers for TCR Vbeta segments and 13 reverse primers for TCR Jbeta segments. The source is immuneACCESS, and TCRdb retained only in-frame sequences with V and J called. Part of the clones is not carried over; for the studies checked, unresolved V genes explain less than half of this, and the remainder is unexplained. A total of roughly 100,000 clones appear in this sample, about four fifths of them only once. Roughly 5.1% of the sample goes to the ten largest clones. Sequences were obtained from PBMCs. Receptors were obtained from a man aged 40-49 years in good health and CMV-seropositive.

This clone was found a few times. The rearrangement joins TRBV10-3 to TRBJ2-7; 9 nucleotides align to TRBD1. V lost 11 bases and J lost 0; bases outside the gene matches: 8. Germline V CDR1 and CDR2: ENHRY, SYGVKD. This CDR3 region has 14 residues. In nucleotides, the CDR3 is TGTGCCCTCGCACGGGACAGGGACTCCTACGAGCAGTACTTC. Translating gives CALARDRDSYEQYF.

A remark on this clone: Other nucleotide sequences from this sample produce the same CDR3. The genes are TRBV5-1 and TRBJ2-1, with 7 bases lining up with TRBD2. J lost 0 bases, V lost 0 bases, and 3 bases had no gene match. Germline loops: CDR1 SGHRS, CDR2 YFSETQ. The CDR3 has 16 amino acids. This CDR3 reads CASSLGASGSYNEQFF. The CDR3 nucleotides are TGCGCCAGCAGCTTGGGGGCTAGCGGCTCCTACAATGAGCAGTTCTTC.

This rearrangement joins TRBV6-5 to TRBJ2-1, with TRBD1 matching over 7 bases. Germline V lookup: CDR1 MNHEY, CDR2 SVGAGI. V lost 6 bases and J lost 8; bases outside the gene matches: 13. This CDR3 has 15 residues. DNA for the CDR3: TGTGCCAGCAGCTACCCTCGACAGGGTTCCGATGAGCAGTTCTTC. Translation gives CASSYPRQGSDEQFF.

The chain links TRBV18 to TRBJ2-1, with TRBD2 identical over 12 bases. CDR1 and CDR2 (germline): KGHSH, LQKENI. This CDR3 has 18 residues. Trimming took 0 bases from V and 6 from J; bases not matched to a gene: 9. Here the CDR3 DNA reads TGTGCCAGCTCACCACCCGGGACTAGCGGGTCCCGGGGCAATGAGCAGTTCTTC. It specifies CASSPPGTSGSRGNEQFF. The variable domain in full, completed from reference TRBV18 and TRBJ2-1, reads NAGVMQNPRHLVRRRGQEARLRCSPMKGHSHVYWYRQLPEEGLKFMVYLQKENIIDESGMPKERFSAEFPKEGPSILRIQQVVRGDSAAYFCASSPPGTSGSRGNEQFFGPGTRLTVL.